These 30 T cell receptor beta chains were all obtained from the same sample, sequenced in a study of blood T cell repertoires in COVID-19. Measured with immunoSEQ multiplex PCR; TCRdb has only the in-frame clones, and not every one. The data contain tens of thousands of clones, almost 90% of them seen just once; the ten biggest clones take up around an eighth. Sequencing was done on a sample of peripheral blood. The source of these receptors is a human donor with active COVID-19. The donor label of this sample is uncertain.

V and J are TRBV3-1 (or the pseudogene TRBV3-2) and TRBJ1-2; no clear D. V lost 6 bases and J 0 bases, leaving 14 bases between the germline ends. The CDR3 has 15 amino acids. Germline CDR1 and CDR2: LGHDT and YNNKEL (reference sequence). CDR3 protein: CASSESYGANYGYTF. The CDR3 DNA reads TGTGCCAGCAGTGAGAGTTACGGGGCTAACTATGGCTACACCTTC.

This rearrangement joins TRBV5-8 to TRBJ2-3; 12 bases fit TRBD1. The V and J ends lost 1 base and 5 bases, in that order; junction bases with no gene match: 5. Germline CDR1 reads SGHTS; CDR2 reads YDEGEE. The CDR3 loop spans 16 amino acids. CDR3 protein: CASSLPGQGAKDTQYF. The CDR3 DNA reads TGTGCCAGCAGCTTGCCGGGACAGGGGGCGAAAGATACGCAGTATTTT.

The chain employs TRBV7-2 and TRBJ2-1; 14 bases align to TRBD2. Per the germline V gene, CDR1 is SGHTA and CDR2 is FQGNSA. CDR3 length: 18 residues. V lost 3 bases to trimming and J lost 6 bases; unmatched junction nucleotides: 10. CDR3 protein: CASSLQVTSGGARNEQFF. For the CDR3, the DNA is TGTGCCAGCAGCTTGCAGGTGACTAGCGGGGGGGCTCGCAATGAGCAGTTCTTC.

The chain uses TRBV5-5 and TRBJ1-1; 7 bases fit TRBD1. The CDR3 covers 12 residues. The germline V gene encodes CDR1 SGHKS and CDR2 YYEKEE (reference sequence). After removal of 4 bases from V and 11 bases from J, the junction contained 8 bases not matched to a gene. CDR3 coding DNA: TGTGCCAGCAGCGACCCGACAGGGACTGCTTTCTTT. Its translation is CASSDPTGTAFF.

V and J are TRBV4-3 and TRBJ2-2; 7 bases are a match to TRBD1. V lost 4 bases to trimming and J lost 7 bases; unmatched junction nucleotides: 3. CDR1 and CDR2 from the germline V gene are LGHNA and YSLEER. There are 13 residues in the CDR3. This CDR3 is CASSPTGDGELFF. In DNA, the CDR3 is TGCGCCAGCAGCCCCACAGGGGACGGGGAGCTGTTTTTT.

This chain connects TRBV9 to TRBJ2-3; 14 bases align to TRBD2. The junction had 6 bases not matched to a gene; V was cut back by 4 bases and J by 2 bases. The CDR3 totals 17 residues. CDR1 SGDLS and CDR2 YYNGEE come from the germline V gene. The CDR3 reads CASSTGLAGGLTDTQYF. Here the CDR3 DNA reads TGTGCCAGCAGCACCGGACTAGCGGGGGGACTCACAGATACGCAGTATTTT.

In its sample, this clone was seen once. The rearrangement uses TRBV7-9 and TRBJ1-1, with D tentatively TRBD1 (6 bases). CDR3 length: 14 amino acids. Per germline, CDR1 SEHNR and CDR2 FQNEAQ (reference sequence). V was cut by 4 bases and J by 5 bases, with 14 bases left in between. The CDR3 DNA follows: TGTGCCAGCAGCTCCACCACAGGGATAACTGAAGCTTTCTTT. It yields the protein CASSSTTGITEAFF. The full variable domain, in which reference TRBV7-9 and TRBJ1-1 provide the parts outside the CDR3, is DTGVSQNPRHKITKRGQNVTFRCDPISEHNRLYWYRQTLGQGPEFLTYFQNEAQLEKSRLLSDRFSAERPKGSFSTLEIQRTEQGDSAMYLCASSSTTGITEAFFGQGTRLTVV.

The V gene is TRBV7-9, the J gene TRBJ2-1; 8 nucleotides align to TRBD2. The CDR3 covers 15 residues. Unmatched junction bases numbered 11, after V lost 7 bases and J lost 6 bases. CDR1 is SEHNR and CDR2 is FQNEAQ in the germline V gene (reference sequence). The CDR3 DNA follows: TGTGCCAGCATCCAACCCAGCGGGGGCCCCAATGAGCAGTTCTTC. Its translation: CASIQPSGGPNEQFF.

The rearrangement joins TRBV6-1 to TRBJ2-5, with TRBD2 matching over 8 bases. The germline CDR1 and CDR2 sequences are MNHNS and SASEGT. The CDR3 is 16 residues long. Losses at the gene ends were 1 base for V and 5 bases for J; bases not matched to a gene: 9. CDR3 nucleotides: TGTGCCAGCAGTGAAGGGGCGGGGGGCATCCGGGAGACCCAGTACTTC. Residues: CASSEGAGGIRETQYF.

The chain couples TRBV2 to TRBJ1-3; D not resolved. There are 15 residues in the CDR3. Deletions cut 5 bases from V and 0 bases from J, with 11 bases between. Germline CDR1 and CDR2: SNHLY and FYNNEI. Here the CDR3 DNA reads TGTGCCAGCAGTAGGGAGACGGGCTCTGGAAACACCATATATTTT. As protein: CASSRETGSGNTIYF.

CDR3 in DNA: TGTGCCAGCAGACCAGGCAGGACATCGCCCGAAGCTTTCTTT. Amino acids: CASRPGRTSPEAFF. The rearrangement links TRBV6-5 to TRBJ1-1, with TRBD1 as a possible D gene (5 bases). Germline V gene sequence: CDR1 MNHEY, CDR2 SVGAGI. V lost 6 bases and J lost 8, with 19 bases in between. This CDR3 is 14 amino acids long.

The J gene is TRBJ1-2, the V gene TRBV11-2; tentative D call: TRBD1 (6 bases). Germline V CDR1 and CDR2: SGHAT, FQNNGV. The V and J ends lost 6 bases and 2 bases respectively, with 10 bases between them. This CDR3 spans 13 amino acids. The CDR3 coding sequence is TGTGCCAGCAGTGGGGGCGCAAACTATGGCTACACCTTC. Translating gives CASSGGANYGYTF.

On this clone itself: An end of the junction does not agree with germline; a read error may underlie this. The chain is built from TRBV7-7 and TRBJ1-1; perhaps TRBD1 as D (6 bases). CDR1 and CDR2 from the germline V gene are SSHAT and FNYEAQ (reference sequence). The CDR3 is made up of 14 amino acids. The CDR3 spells CASSLVPGDTEAFF. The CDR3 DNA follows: TGTGCTAGCAGCTTAGTGCCAGGGGACACTGAAGCTTTCTTT.

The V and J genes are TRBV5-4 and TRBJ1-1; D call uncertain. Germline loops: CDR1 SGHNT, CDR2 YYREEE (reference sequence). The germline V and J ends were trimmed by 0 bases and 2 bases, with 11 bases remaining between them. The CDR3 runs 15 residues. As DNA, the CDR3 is TGTGCCAGCAGCTTGGTTGCAGATTTAAACACTGAAGCTTTCTTT. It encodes CASSLVADLNTEAFF. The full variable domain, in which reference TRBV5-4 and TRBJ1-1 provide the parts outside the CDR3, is ETGVTQSPTHLIKTRGQQVTLRCSSQSGHNTVSWYQQALGQGPQFIFQYYREEENGRGNFPPRFSGLQFPNYSSELNVNALELDDSALYLCASSLVADLNTEAFFGQGTRLTVV.

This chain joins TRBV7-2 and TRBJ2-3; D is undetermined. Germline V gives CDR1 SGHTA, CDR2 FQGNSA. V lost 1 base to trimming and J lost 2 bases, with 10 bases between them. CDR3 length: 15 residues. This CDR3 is CASSLDSVITDTQYF. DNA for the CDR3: TGTGCCAGCAGCTTAGATTCGGTTATCACAGATACGCAGTATTTT. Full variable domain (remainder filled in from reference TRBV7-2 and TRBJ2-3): GAGVSQSPSNKVTEKGKDVELRCDPISGHTALYWYRQSLGQGLEFLIYFQGNSAPDKSGLPSDRFSAERTGGSVSTLTIQRTQQEDSAVYLCASSLDSVITDTQYFGPGTRLTVL.

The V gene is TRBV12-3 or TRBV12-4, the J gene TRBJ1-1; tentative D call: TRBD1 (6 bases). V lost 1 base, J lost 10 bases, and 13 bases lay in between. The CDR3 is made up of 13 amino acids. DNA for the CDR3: TGTGCCAGCAGTTTAGGAGGGGGTTGGGGAGCTTTCTTT. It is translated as CASSLGGGWGAFF.

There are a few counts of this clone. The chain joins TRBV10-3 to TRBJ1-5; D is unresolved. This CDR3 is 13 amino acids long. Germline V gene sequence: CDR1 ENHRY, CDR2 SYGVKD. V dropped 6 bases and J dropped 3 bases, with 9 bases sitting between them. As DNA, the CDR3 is TGTGCCATCAGCTGGGCTTCCAATCAGCCCCAGCATTTT. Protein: CAISWASNQPQHF.

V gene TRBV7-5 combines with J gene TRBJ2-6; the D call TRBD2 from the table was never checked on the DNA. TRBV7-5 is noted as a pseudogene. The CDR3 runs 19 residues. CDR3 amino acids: CARSLVIAGGSSGANVLTF. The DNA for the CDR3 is TGTGCCAGAAGCTTAGTGATAGCGGGGGGCTCCTCTGGGGCCAACGTCCTGACTTTC.

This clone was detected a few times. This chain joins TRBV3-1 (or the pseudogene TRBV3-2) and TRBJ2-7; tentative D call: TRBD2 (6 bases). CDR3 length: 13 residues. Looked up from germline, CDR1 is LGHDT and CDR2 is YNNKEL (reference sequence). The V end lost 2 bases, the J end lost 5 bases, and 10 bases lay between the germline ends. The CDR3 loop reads CASSQLASDEQYF. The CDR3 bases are TGTGCCAGCAGCCAATTGGCTAGCGACGAGCAGTACTTC.

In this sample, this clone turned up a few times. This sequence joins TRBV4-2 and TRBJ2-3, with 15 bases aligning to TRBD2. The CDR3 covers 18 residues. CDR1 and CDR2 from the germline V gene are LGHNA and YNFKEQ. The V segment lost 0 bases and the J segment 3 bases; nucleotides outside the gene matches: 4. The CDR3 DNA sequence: TGTGCCAGCAGCCAAGAAGGGACTAGCGGGGGGTATACAGATACGCAGTATTTT. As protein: CASSQEGTSGGYTDTQYF.

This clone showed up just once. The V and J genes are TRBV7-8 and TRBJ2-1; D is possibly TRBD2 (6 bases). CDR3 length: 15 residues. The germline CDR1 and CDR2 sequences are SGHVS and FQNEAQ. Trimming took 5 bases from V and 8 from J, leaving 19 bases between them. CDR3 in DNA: TGTGCCAGCAGCCGAGCGCGGGTGGGCGGGGATGAGCAGTTCTTC. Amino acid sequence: CASSRARVGGDEQFF.

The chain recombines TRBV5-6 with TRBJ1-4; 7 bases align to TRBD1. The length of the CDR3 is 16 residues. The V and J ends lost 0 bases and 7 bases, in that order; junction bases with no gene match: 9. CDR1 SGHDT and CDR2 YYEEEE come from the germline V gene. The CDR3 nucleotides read TGTGCCAGCAGCTTGGGAACCGGGACAGTGGGTGAAAAACTGTTTTTT. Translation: CASSLGTGTVGEKLFF.

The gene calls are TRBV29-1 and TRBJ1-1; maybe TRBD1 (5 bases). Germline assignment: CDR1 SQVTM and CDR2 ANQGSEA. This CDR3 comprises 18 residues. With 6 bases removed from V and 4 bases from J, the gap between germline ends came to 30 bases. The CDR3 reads CSVLLGGVREGGGTEAFF. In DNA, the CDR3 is TGCAGCGTCCTATTGGGGGGGGTAAGGGAAGGAGGAGGCACTGAAGCTTTCTTT.

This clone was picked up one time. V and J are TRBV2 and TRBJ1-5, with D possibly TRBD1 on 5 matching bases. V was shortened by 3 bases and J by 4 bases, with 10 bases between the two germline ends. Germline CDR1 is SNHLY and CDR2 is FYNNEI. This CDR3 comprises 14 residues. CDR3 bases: TGTGCCAGCAGTGAGAGGCAGGGTAATCAGCCCCAGCATTTT. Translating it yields CASSERQGNQPQHF. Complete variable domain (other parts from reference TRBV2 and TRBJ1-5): EPEVTQTPSHQVTQMGQEVILRCVPISNHLYFYWYRQILGQKVEFLVSFYNNEISEKSEIFDDQFSVERPDGSNFTLKIRSTKLEDSAMYFCASSERQGNQPQHFGDGTRLSIL.

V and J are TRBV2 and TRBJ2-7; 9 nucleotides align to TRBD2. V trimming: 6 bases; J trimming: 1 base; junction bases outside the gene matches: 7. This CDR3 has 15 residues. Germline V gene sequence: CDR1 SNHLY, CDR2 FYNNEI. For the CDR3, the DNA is TGTGCCAGCAGGCCGCGGAGCGGGGGGTCCTACGAGCAGTACTTC. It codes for CASRPRSGGSYEQYF.

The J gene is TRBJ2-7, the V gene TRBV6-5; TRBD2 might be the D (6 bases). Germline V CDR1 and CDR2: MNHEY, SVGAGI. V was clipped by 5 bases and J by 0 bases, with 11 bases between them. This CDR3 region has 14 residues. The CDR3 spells CASSLLATSYEQYF. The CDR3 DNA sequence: TGTGCCAGCAGTCTTCTAGCGACCTCCTACGAGCAGTACTTC.

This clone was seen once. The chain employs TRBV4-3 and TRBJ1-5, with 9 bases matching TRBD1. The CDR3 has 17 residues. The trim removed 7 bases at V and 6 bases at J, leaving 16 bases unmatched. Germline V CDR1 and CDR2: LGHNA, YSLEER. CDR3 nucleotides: TGCGCCAGCATTCCGTCCCCCAGGGACAGGGCGCCTCAGCCCCAGCATTTT. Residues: CASIPSPRDRAPQPQHF.

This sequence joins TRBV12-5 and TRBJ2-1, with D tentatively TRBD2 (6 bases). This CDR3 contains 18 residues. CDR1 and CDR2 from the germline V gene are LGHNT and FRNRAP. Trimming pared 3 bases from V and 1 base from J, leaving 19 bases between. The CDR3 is CASGFTLAAGSSYNEQFF. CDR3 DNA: TGTGCTAGTGGTTTCACCCTAGCCGCGGGGAGTTCCTACAATGAGCAGTTCTTC. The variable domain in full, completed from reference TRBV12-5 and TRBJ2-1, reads DARVTQTPRHKVTEMGQEVTMRCQPILGHNTVFWYRQTMMQGLELLAYFRNRAPLDDSGMPKDRFSAEMPDATLATLKIQPSEPRDSAVYFCASGFTLAAGSSYNEQFFGPGTRLTVL.

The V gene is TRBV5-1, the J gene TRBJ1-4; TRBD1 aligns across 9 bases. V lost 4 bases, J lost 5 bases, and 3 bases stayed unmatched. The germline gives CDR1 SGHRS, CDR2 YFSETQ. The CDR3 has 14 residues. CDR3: CASSPGTGNEKLFF. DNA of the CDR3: TGCGCCAGCAGCCCCGGGACAGGGAATGAAAAACTGTTTTTT. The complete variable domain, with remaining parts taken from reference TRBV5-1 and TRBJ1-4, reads KAGVTQTPRYLIKTRGQQVTLSCSPISGHRSVSWYQQTPGQGLQFLFEYFSETQRNKGNFPGRFSGRQFSNSRSEMNVSTLELGDSALYLCASSPGTGNEKLFFGSGTQLSVL.

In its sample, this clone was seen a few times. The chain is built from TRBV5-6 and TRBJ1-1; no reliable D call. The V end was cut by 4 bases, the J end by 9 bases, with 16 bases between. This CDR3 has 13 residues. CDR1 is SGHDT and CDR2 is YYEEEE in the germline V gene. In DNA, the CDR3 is TGTGCCAGCAGCACACCGACCGGACTGAAAGCTTTCTTT. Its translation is CASSTPTGLKAFF.